The entry below describes one T cell receptor (beta chain). TCRdb keeps only in-frame clones here, not all; method: immunoSEQ multiplex PCR. The sample comprises 65,000 to 95,000 clones, 89% of which are singletons, and 1.9% rests with the top ten. The sample comes from a study of T cell changes during pregnancy in multiple sclerosis. With 4 bases clipped from V and 6 bases from J, the junction kept 13 bases outside the gene matches. Germline CDR1 is SNHLY and CDR2 is FYNNEI. This CDR3 region has 19 residues. The rearrangement uses TRBV2 and TRBJ2-1; 15 bases map to TRBD2. This TCR was sampled from a female donor with multiple sclerosis, enrolled in a pregnancy study. The source was peripheral blood, collected before pregnancy. CDR3 DNA: TGTGCCAGCAGTGTCCGGAGAGGGACTAGCGGGGGGATTAGCAATGAGCAGTTCTTC. Translation gives CASSVRRGTSGGISNEQFF.